These T cell receptor beta chains were read from a single sample in a study of cytomegalovirus exposure and HLA in healthy donors. Libraries were prepared by immunoSEQ multiplex PCR; TCRdb keeps only in-frame clonotypes and omits some of them. The sample includes 130,000 or so clones, approximately 87% seen only once; the top ten take more than 1.5%. The sample taken for sequencing was PBMCs. The receptor set was obtained from a man aged 35-49 years in good health and CMV-seronegative. The CDR3 runs from the conserved cysteine through the conserved F or W. A D gene is named only where the DNA matches it firmly. A clone size is listed for some rows: how often the clone was seen (once, few, many), or a class if it is expanded.

-,TRBV7-7,TRBJ2-2,-,CASSLAPAGELFF,TGTGCTAGCAGCTTAGCCCCAGCCGGGGAGCTGTTTTTT
-,TRBV7-3,TRBJ1-6,-,CATYTTGNNSPLHF,TGTGCCACCTACACTACAGGGAATAATTCGCCCCTCCACTTT
few,TRBV7-8,TRBJ2-7,TRBD2,CASYPGGGTYEQYF,TGTGCCAGCTATCCCGGCGGGGGGACCTACGAGCAGTACTTC
-,TRBV7-9,TRBJ1-1,-,CASSHRDSEAFF,TGTGCCAGCAGCCACAGGGATTCTGAAGCTTTCTTT
-,TRBV19,TRBJ1-1,-,CASSMPLYTGWPEAFF,TGTGCCAGTAGTATGCCGCTTTACACAGGGTGGCCTGAAGCTTTCTTT
-,TRBV2,TRBJ2-2,-,CASTRLNTGELFF,TGTGCCAGCACTCGACTTAACACCGGGGAGCTGTTTTTT
few,TRBV4-1,TRBJ2-7,-,CASRQILRDNSYEQYF,TGCGCCAGCAGACAAATCCTCCGGGACAATTCCTACGAGCAGTACTTC
-,TRBV27,TRBJ2-7,-,CASSLTRTAYEQYF,TGTGCCAGCAGTCTCACAAGGACAGCCTACGAGCAGTACTTC
-,TRBV6-6,TRBJ2-7,TRBD1,CASSFRDRTYEQYF,TGTGCCAGTAGTTTCCGGGACAGGACCTACGAGCAGTACTTC
-,TRBV30,TRBJ2-7,TRBD2,CAWGGGTYEQYF,TGTGCCTGGGGGGGAGGGACCTACGAGCAGTACTTC
once,TRBV28,TRBJ2-4,-,CASSLREVDKNIQYF,TGTGCCAGCAGTCTCAGGGAGGTAGACAAAAACATTCAGTACTTC
-,TRBV10-3,TRBJ2-7,-,CAISESKGGDYEQYF,TGTGCCATCAGTGAGTCGAAAGGAGGGGACTACGAGCAGTACTTC
-,TRBV7-2,TRBJ2-1,-,CASSLVGQAFYNEQFF,TGTGCCAGCAGCTTAGTTGGTCAGGCTTTTTACAATGAGCAGTTCTTC
-,TRBV7-2,TRBJ2-3,TRBD2,CASAGGDDTQYF,TGTGCCAGCGCCGGGGGGGACGATACGCAGTATTTT
-,TRBV19,TRBJ2-7,-,CASSIVAGRSYEQYF,TGTGCCAGTAGTATAGTGGCAGGGAGGTCCTACGAGCAGTACTTC
once,TRBV5-4,TRBJ1-1,TRBD1,CASSLALGQGMGETEAFF,TGTGCCAGCAGCTTGGCCTTAGGACAGGGGATGGGTGAAACTGAAGCTTTCTTT
-,TRBV7-2,TRBJ2-5,TRBD1,CASSKTTGGETQYF,TGTGCCAGCAGCAAAACGACAGGGGGCGAGACCCAGTACTTC
-,TRBV6-1,TRBJ1-1,-,CASSEGRNTEAFF,TGTGCCAGCAGTGAGGGGAGGAACACTGAAGCTTTCTTT
few,TRBV6-6,TRBJ1-3,-,CASNTGASDTIYF,TGTGCCAGCAATACCGGAGCTTCGGACACCATATATTTT
-,TRBV7-9,TRBJ2-7,TRBD2,CASSLLREASGEQYF,TGTGCCAGCAGCTTACTGCGGGAGGCGTCAGGCGAGCAGTACTTC
-,TRBV28,TRBJ1-2,-,CASSETGNYGYTF,TGTGCCAGCAGTGAAACAGGGAACTATGGCTACACCTTC
-,TRBV5-1,TRBJ1-1,TRBD1,CASSPRGQSTEAFF,TGCGCCAGCAGCCCAAGGGGGCAGAGCACTGAAGCTTTCTTT
-,TRBV27,TRBJ1-2,TRBD1,CASRGQGIDGYTF,TGTGCCAGCAGGGGACAGGGCATCGATGGCTACACCTTC
-,TRBV7-9,TRBJ1-4,-,CASSPAFLGASTNEKLFF,TGTGCCAGCAGCCCCGCCTTTCTTGGGGCTTCAACTAATGAAAAACTGTTTTTT
-,TRBV5-4,TRBJ1-6,TRBD1,CASSFGQGNNSPLHF,TGTGCCAGCAGCTTTGGACAGGGTAATAATTCACCCCTCCACTTT
-,TRBV18,TRBJ2-7,TRBD1,CASSPTGANYEQYF,TGTGCCAGCTCACCAACAGGGGCAAACTACGAGCAGTACTTC
-,TRBV27,TRBJ1-5,TRBD1,CASSLQGDQPQHF,TGTGCCAGCAGTTTACAGGGGGATCAGCCCCAGCATTTT
-,TRBV7-2,TRBJ2-2,TRBD2,CASSLALAGTNTGELFF,TGTGCCAGCAGCTTAGCTCTAGCGGGGACGAACACCGGGGAGCTGTTTTTT
-,TRBV18,TRBJ2-7,-,CASSTDDRQGLWYEQYF,TGTGCCAGCTCCACGGACGATAGGCAGGGGCTTTGGTACGAGCAGTACTTC
-,TRBV4-1,TRBJ2-7,-,CASSYRESYEQYF,TGCGCCAGCAGCTACAGGGAATCCTACGAGCAGTACTTC
-,TRBV10-3,TRBJ2-1,-,CAISESAETYNEQFF,TGTGCCATCAGTGAGTCCGCGGAGACCTACAATGAGCAGTTCTTC
-,TRBV6-1,TRBJ2-1,-,CASRTYLEDTEFF,TGTGCCAGCAGGACCTATTTAGAGGACACGGAGTTCTTC
once,TRBV28,TRBJ2-7,TRBD2,CASSLGASGGLSYEQYF,TGTGCCAGCAGTTTAGGGGCTAGCGGGGGGCTCTCCTACGAGCAGTACTTC
few,TRBV11-3,TRBJ2-7,-,CASGAEPAAYEQYF,TGTGCCAGTGGGGCCGAGCCTGCCGCCTACGAGCAGTACTTC
-,TRBV7-9,TRBJ2-3,TRBD2,CASSSREVPTDTQYF,TGTGCCAGCAGCTCGCGGGAGGTCCCCACAGATACGCAGTATTTT
-,TRBV1,TRBJ2-5,-,CTSSPMGLAGERVMETQYF,TGCACCAGCAGCCCTATGGGACTAGCGGGGGAACGAGTAATGGAGACCCAGTACTTC
-,TRBV4-1,TRBJ1-1,-,CASSQEGGNTEAFF,TGCGCCAGCAGCCAAGAGGGGGGGAACACTGAAGCTTTCTTT